The rows below give T cell receptor beta chains drawn from one sample of a study of blood T cell repertoires in COVID-19. The data were produced by immunoSEQ multiplex PCR, yet TCRdb's version contains in-frame clones alone and is incomplete. The table records 450,000 to 500,000 clones, 70% to 90% of them present only once. The source material was peripheral blood. Source of these receptors: a human donor in a cohort sampled during active COVID-19. Each CDR3 is given with its conserved first and last residue. A D gene is named only where the DNA matches it firmly. Not every row has a clone size; where given, it reads once, few, many or a size class.

j_call clone_size d_call v_call cdr3_nt cdr3_aa
TRBJ2-3 . . TRBV5-4 TGTGCCAGCAGCACCCTTCGCGGGCGTTACACAGATACGCAGTATTTT CASSTLRGRYTDTQYF
TRBJ1-1 . . TRBV7-8 TGTGCCAGCAGCTCTCGGGTGCCGGCTGAAGCTTTCTTT CASSSRVPAEAFF
TRBJ2-4 . TRBD1 TRBV7-3 TGTGCCAGCAGCCCAAATGGATACAGGGGAGAGGGAAACATTCAGTACTTC CASSPNGYRGEGNIQYF
TRBJ2-2 . . TRBV28 TGTGCCAGCAGTTCCCCCGAGGGCCTGAACACCGGGGAGCTGTTTTTT CASSSPEGLNTGELFF
TRBJ1-1 . . TRBV29-1 TGCAGCGTGTGGTGGAGGGAAGGGAACACTGAAGCTTTCTTT CSVWWREGNTEAFF
TRBJ2-1 . TRBD2 TRBV5-1 TGCGCCAGCAGCCCCGAGGGGACTAGATCCACCAATGAGCAGTTCTTC CASSPEGTRSTNEQFF
TRBJ1-5 . . TRBV5-5 TGTGCCAGCAGCTTGGGGACGGCTGGGAGTCAGCCCCAGCATTTT CASSLGTAGSQPQHF
TRBJ2-1 . . TRBV2 TGTGCCAGCAGTGACAGGGTGAATGAGCAGTTCTTC CASSDRVNEQFF
TRBJ2-1 . TRBD1 TRBV5-6 TGTGCCAGCAGCCGCCAGGGACAGGTTGACAATGAGCAGTTCTTC CASSRQGQVDNEQFF
TRBJ1-1 . . TRBV19 TGTGCCAGTAGTATAGGGGAGGGTTGGGGGAACACTGAAGCTTTCTTT CASSIGEGWGNTEAFF
TRBJ1-3 few . TRBV11-2 TGTGCCAGCAGCTTAAGGGGAGGAGGAGGGTCTGGAAACACCATATATTTT CASSLRGGGGSGNTIYF
TRBJ1-1 few . TRBV2 TGTGCCACCTACAGGAATACGAACACTGAAGCTTTCTTT CATYRNTNTEAFF
TRBJ2-2 . . TRBV12-3/TRBV12-4 TGTGCCAGCAGTTTCCCAAACACCGGGGAGCTGTTTTTT CASSFPNTGELFF
TRBJ2-3 . . TRBV9 TGTGCCAGCAGCGTAGCCCTCTCCCCGACAGATACGCAGTATTTT CASSVALSPTDTQYF
TRBJ2-7 . TRBD1 TRBV28 TGTGCCAGCCTCAGGGGGACAGACTACGAGCAGTACTTC CASLRGTDYEQYF
TRBJ2-7 . . TRBV18 TGTGCCAGCTCACCAAACATCGGGTCAGGGTCGAACGAGCAGTACTTC CASSPNIGSGSNEQYF
TRBJ1-3 . . TRBV29-1 TGCAGCGTTGACGGCTCTGGAAACACCATATATTTT CSVDGSGNTIYF
TRBJ2-3 . . TRBV7-9 TGTGCCAGCAGCTTAACTCTTCCGGATACGCAGTATTTT CASSLTLPDTQYF
TRBJ1-1 . TRBD1 TRBV9 TGTGCCAGCAGCGCTGCAGGGGGGAACACTGAAGCTTTCTTT CASSAAGGNTEAFF
TRBJ1-1 . . TRBV19 TGTGCCAGTAGTCCCCGGCCCGGGACACAGAACACTGAAGCTTTCTTT CASSPRPGTQNTEAFF
TRBJ1-5 . . TRBV27 TGTGCCAGCAGTTTGACAGCTGGTCAGCCCCAGCATTTT CASSLTAGQPQHF
TRBJ1-2 . TRBD1 TRBV19 TGTGCCAGTAGTATACCCGGGACAGCATTTCTGGGTGGCTACACCTTC CASSIPGTAFLGGYTF
TRBJ1-1 . . TRBV6-5 TGTGCCGTCGGGGGGTCCATGAACACTGAAGCTTTCTTT CAVGGSMNTEAFF
TRBJ2-1 . . TRBV4-1 TGCGCCCGCAGCCGACAGGTAAACAATGAGCAGTTCTTC CARSRQVNNEQFF
TRBJ1-2 . TRBD1 TRBV7-2 TGTGCCAGCACCCTTAGTGGGACAGGCTATGGCTACACCTTC CASTLSGTGYGYTF
TRBJ1-3 . . TRBV6-1 TGTGCCAGCAGTGATAATTGGTACAGGGCCAGGGGAAACACCATATATTTT CASSDNWYRARGNTIYF
TRBJ2-5 . TRBD2 TRBV12-5 TGTGCTAGTGGTTTGGTACCGGGACTAGCAGGGGTGGGGGAGACCCAGTACTTC CASGLVPGLAGVGETQYF
TRBJ1-1 . TRBD1 TRBV30 TGTGCCTGGAGTCGACAGGGGACTGAAGCTTTCTTT CAWSRQGTEAFF
TRBJ2-2 . . TRBV11-2 TGTGCCAGCAGCTTAGGACATAACACCGGGGAGCTGTTTTTT CASSLGHNTGELFF